These 30 T cell receptor beta chains were sequenced from one sample in a study of identical twins. In TCRdb, the 5' RACE reads were re-called with MiXCR into one record per CDR3 protein. The data contain fewer than 250,000 distinct CDR3 sequences, approximately 15% of them singletons. These same data were also listed under a study on T cells expressing NK-cell markers.

Specimen: CD8+ T cells sorted from blood. Receptors originate from a young woman in good health.

This clonotype was recorded a few times. V usage is TRBV9 and J usage is TRBJ2-1, with D unclear. The germline CDR1 and CDR2 sequences are SGDLS and YYNGEE. V was trimmed by 3 bases and J by 4 bases, leaving 11 bases between them. This CDR3 spans 14 amino acids. CDR3 coding DNA: TGTGCCAGCAGCGAGGACGGCTCATACAATGAGCAGTTCTTC. Translated, it gives CASSEDGSYNEQFF.

This chain links TRBV7-9 with TRBJ1-2; 8 nucleotides align to TRBD1. The CDR3 length is 15 residues. V gave up 4 bases and J gave up 8 bases; unmatched junction bases: 12. Germline values: CDR1 SEHNR, CDR2 FQNEAQ (reference sequence). The DNA of the CDR3 is TGTGCCAGCAGCTCCCGGAGACAGGGGACGAAGGGCTACACCTTC. This encodes CASSSRRQGTKGYTF.

The chain joins TRBV29-1 to TRBJ2-2; a possible D gene is TRBD2 (5 bases). Trimming left V 6 bases short and J 6 bases short, with 11 bases between. CDR1 SQVTM and CDR2 ANQGSEA come from the germline V gene. The CDR3 has 12 amino acids. The CDR3 protein is CSVNTGAGELFF. In DNA, the CDR3 is TGCAGCGTGAACACCGGGGCCGGGGAGCTGTTTTTT.

This chain joins TRBV5-6 and TRBJ1-2; 9 positions match TRBD1. Germline-derived CDR1 and CDR2 are SGHDT and YYEEEE. This CDR3 has 15 residues. Trimming at V came to 4 bases and at J to 0 bases, leaving 4 bases not matched to a gene. The CDR3 loop reads CASSPGTGSNYGYTF. CDR3 nucleotide sequence: TGTGCCAGCAGCCCCGGGACAGGGTCTAACTATGGCTACACCTTC.

This clonotype appeared a few times. This chain joins TRBV12-3 or TRBV12-4 and TRBJ1-5; D gene uncertain. This CDR3 region has 15 residues. The V and J ends lost 5 bases and 0 bases respectively, with 11 bases between them. CDR3 residues: CASSIGVYSNQPQHF. DNA for the CDR3: TGTGCCAGCAGTATAGGAGTCTATAGCAATCAGCCCCAGCATTTT.

A few counts support this clonotype. This chain connects TRBV11-1 to TRBJ2-1; D gene unclear. Germline V gene sequence: CDR1 SGHAT, CDR2 FQDESV (reference sequence). Trimming stripped 6 bases from V and 4 bases from J, with 7 bases between. CDR3 length: 12 amino acids. The CDR3 here is CASSFAYNEQFF. CDR3 DNA: TGTGCCAGCAGTTTTGCATACAATGAGCAGTTCTTC.

There are a few counts of this clonotype. Compared with germline, one end of the junction differs, possibly owing to a read error. The rearrangement links TRBV20-1 to TRBJ2-2, with 14 positions matching TRBD2. The length of the CDR3 is 19 residues. CDR1 is DFQATT and CDR2 is SNEGSKA in the germline V gene (reference sequence). The CDR3 region has the DNA TGCTGTGCTCCGACTCCGGGACTAGCGGGAGTACTGAACACCGGGGAGCTGTTTTTT. Its translation: CCAPTPGLAGVLNTGELFF.

The rearrangement joins TRBV24-1 to TRBJ2-5; 10 bases match TRBD2. The CDR3 length is 16 residues. Germline CDR1 KGHDR, CDR2 SFDVKD. The J segment lost 3 bases and the V segment lost 11 bases, leaving 14 bases of the junction unmatched. The CDR3 nucleotides are TGTGCCAACTGGACCCCTTCTACTAGCGGGGAAGAGACCCAGTACTTC. It specifies CANWTPSTSGEETQYF.

The chain recombines TRBV12-3 or TRBV12-4 with TRBJ2-7; no firm D call. The CDR3 spans 12 residues. The V gene lost 3 bases and the J gene lost 4 bases, with 7 bases spanning the gap. CDR3 nucleotides: TGTGCCAGCAGTTTTGGGAATTACGAGCAGTACTTC. Translated: CASSFGNYEQYF.

This clonotype was picked up a small number of times. The chain uses TRBV2 and TRBJ2-7; D uncertain. Germline V gives CDR1 SNHLY, CDR2 FYNNEI. V was clipped by 5 bases and J by 2 bases, with 13 bases between them. The CDR3 has 14 amino acids. Written as DNA, the CDR3 is TGTGCCAGCAGTAAGACTGGAGTCGCCTACGAGCAGTACTTC. It yields the protein CASSKTGVAYEQYF.

The genes are TRBV20-1 and TRBJ1-6; D might be TRBD1 (5 bases). Deletions cut 0 bases from V and 10 bases from J, with 16 bases between. This CDR3 is 15 amino acids long. Germline-derived CDR1 and CDR2 are DFQATT and SNEGSKA (reference sequence). The CDR3 protein is CSARDRVGGSSPLHF. Written as DNA, the CDR3 is TGCAGTGCTAGAGATCGGGTCGGGGGGTCCTCACCCCTCCACTTT.

This chain joins TRBV29-1 and TRBJ2-1, with a possible D match to TRBD1 (6 bases). The V end was cut by 7 bases, the J end by 7 bases, with 11 bases between. Germline CDR1 reads SQVTM; CDR2 reads ANQGSEA. This CDR3 spans 11 amino acids. In DNA form, the CDR3 reads TGCAGCGAAACCAGGGGAAATGAGCAGTTCTTC. Residues: CSETRGNEQFF.

The chain couples TRBV14 to TRBJ2-5, with TRBD1 as a possible D gene (6 bases). V lost 0 bases, J lost 1 base, and 15 bases lay in between. CDR1 SGHDN and CDR2 FVKESK come from the germline V gene. The CDR3 sequence is 17 residues long. CDR3 nucleotides: TGTGCCAGCAGCCAAGAACCCAGGGGTTCCGTCCAAGAGACCCAGTACTTC. It encodes CASSQEPRGSVQETQYF.

This clonotype was detected many times. Mismatch with germline at one junction end may stem from a read error. V gene TRBV12-3 or TRBV12-4 combines with J gene TRBJ2-3; TRBD1 aligns across 9 bases. This CDR3 has 12 residues. The CDR3 DNA follows: TGTGCCAGCAGTTCACCGGGACAGGGCCGACTTTTT. Its translation: CASSSPGQGRLF.

This clonotype was counted only a few times. Written as DNA, the CDR3 is TGCAGCGTTGTTGAGCAGGGGATAGGAGAGCAGTACTTC. Its protein is CSVVEQGIGEQYF. The J gene is TRBJ2-7, the V gene TRBV29-1; maybe TRBD1 (6 bases). Trimming removed 4 bases from V and 7 bases from J, with 17 bases in between. The length of the CDR3 is 13 residues. Germline V gene sequence: CDR1 SQVTM, CDR2 ANQGSEA.

The table lists this clonotype with a few counts. The chain recombines TRBV19 with TRBJ1-5; possibly TRBD1 for D (6 bases). V was trimmed by 4 bases and J by 5 bases, leaving 12 bases between them. There are 14 residues in the CDR3. Germline V gene lookup returns CDR1 LNHDA and CDR2 SQIVND (reference sequence). CDR3 loop: CASSNGQYDQPQHF. The CDR3 DNA sequence: TGTGCCAGTAGTAACGGACAGTATGATCAGCCCCAGCATTTT.

This clonotype was counted a few times. The gene calls are TRBV21-1 and TRBJ1-1; the table's D call, TRBD1, was not checked against the DNA. TRBV21-1 is given as a pseudogene. CDR3 size: 14 residues. This CDR3 is CASSRDRGSTEAFF. CDR3 sequence (DNA): TGTGCCAGCAGCAGGGACAGGGGGAGCACTGAAGCTTTCTTT.

This clonotype was seen a handful of times. This chain connects TRBV7-9 to TRBJ2-7, with D possibly matching TRBD1 (5 bases). The CDR3 is made up of 13 amino acids. CDR1 SEHNR and CDR2 FQNEAQ come from the germline V gene (reference sequence). With 5 bases removed from V and 5 bases from J, the gap between germline ends came to 13 bases. CDR3 loop: CASSPEGVDEQYF. In nucleotides, the CDR3 is TGTGCCAGCAGCCCCGAAGGGGTAGACGAGCAGTACTTC.

This chain connects TRBV10-1 to TRBJ2-2; D perhaps matches TRBD1 (6 bases). Germline assignment: CDR1 WNHNN and CDR2 SYGVQD (reference sequence). This CDR3 spans 14 amino acids. Trimming removed 2 bases at V and 4 bases at J, with 8 bases between. This CDR3 reads CASSEVRGTGELFF. DNA for the CDR3: TGCGCCAGCAGTGAGGTCAGGGGCACCGGGGAGCTGTTTTTT.

This clonotype was seen a handful of times. The chain is built from TRBV7-9 and TRBJ2-1; TRBD2 matches 11 bases. In germline, CDR1 is SEHNR, CDR2 FQNEAQ (reference sequence). The CDR3 is 13 residues long. V lost 6 bases, J lost 9 bases, and 4 bases stayed unmatched. This CDR3 reads CASSPTSGSEQFF. CDR3 sequence (DNA): TGTGCCAGCAGTCCCACTAGCGGGAGTGAGCAGTTCTTC.

A few counts support this clonotype. The chain employs TRBV9 and TRBJ2-7; tentative D call: TRBD2 (6 bases). Per germline, CDR1 SGDLS and CDR2 YYNGEE. V lost 0 bases and J lost 5, with 9 bases in between. The length of the CDR3 is 13 residues. Here the CDR3 DNA reads TGTGCCAGCAGCGTAGGTTGGGGGGACGAGCAGTACTTC. Its protein is CASSVGWGDEQYF.

This chain joins TRBV11-2 and TRBJ2-1; D unresolved. Germline loops: CDR1 SGHAT, CDR2 FQNNGV. The CDR3 covers 12 residues. The ends were cut back, 5 bases at V and 9 bases at J, with 11 bases in the middle. The CDR3, as DNA: TGTGCCAGCAGCCAAGGTCCCATTGAGCAGTTCTTC. Translation: CASSQGPIEQFF.

This clonotype was counted between two and nine times. The chain has TRBV11-2 and TRBJ2-7; either TRBD1 or TRBD2 may supply D (5 bases each). Germline values: CDR1 SGHAT, CDR2 FQNNGV. V dropped 5 bases and J dropped 4 bases, with 15 bases sitting between them. The CDR3 has 14 residues. CDR3 nucleotide sequence: TGTGCCAGCAGCCCGGGGCCTACAGGATACGAGCAGTACTTC. Its translation is CASSPGPTGYEQYF.

This clonotype was detected only a few times. This chain joins TRBV5-1 and TRBJ1-2; unclear D gene. Germline V gene data show CDR1 as SGHRS and CDR2 as YFSETQ. The CDR3 totals 12 residues. V lost 7 bases to trimming and J lost 6 bases, with 13 bases between them. This CDR3 is CASWSIPDGYTF. The CDR3 coding sequence is TGCGCCAGCTGGAGCATCCCTGATGGCTACACCTTC.

The CDR3 region has the DNA TGTGCCAGTGCGGGGGGGCCAGAGACCCAGTACTTC. Encoded protein: CASAGGPETQYF. The rearrangement joins TRBV2 to TRBJ2-5; 9 nucleotides match TRBD2. The V gene end was trimmed by 9 bases and the J gene end by 4 bases; junction bases not matched to a gene: 3. Germline-derived CDR1 and CDR2 are SNHLY and FYNNEI. This CDR3 is built from 12 residues.

The rearrangement links TRBV6-5 to TRBJ2-5; D unresolved. Trimming shortened V by 2 bases and J by 4 bases, and 11 bases separated the two germline ends. This CDR3 has 14 amino acids. Germline V gene data show CDR1 as MNHEY and CDR2 as SVGAGI. The CDR3 DNA reads TGTGCCAGCAGTTACAGGTTGGCCGGAGAGACCCAGTACTTC. Translating gives CASSYRLAGETQYF.

The chain combines TRBV19 with TRBJ2-7; 9 bases match TRBD2. Per the germline V gene, CDR1 is LNHDA and CDR2 is SQIVND (reference sequence). The CDR3 runs 16 residues. V lost 4 bases and J lost 1; bases outside the gene matches: 8. The CDR3 sequence: CASSTGSGRYSYEQYF. CDR3 nucleotide sequence: TGTGCCAGTAGTACGGGGAGCGGGAGGTATTCCTACGAGCAGTACTTC.

This clonotype occurred a few times. CDR3 sequence: CAISDRDFGTGELFF. Here the CDR3 DNA reads TGTGCCATCAGCGACAGGGACTTCGGCACCGGGGAGCTGTTTTTT. J is TRBJ2-2 and V is TRBV10-3; D perhaps matches TRBD1 (7 bases). The CDR3 is made up of 15 amino acids. Germline V CDR1 and CDR2: ENHRY, SYGVKD. V was cut by 6 bases and J by 4 bases, with 15 bases left in between.

This rearrangement joins TRBV7-9 to TRBJ2-7; D might be TRBD1 (5 bases). Germline V gives CDR1 SEHNR, CDR2 FQNEAQ (reference sequence). V lost 5 bases and J lost 5, with 13 bases in between. The CDR3 is made up of 13 amino acids. The CDR3 protein is CASSPDGADEQYF. DNA of the CDR3: TGTGCCAGCAGCCCCGATGGGGCAGACGAGCAGTACTTC.

The chain recombines TRBV11-2 with TRBJ2-1; 7 positions agree with TRBD2. The V and J ends lost 5 bases and 3 bases, in that order; junction bases with no gene match: 1. Germline CDR1 reads SGHAT; CDR2 reads FQNNGV. The CDR3 sequence is 13 residues long. The CDR3 loop is CASSQRDYNEQFF. The CDR3 bases are TGTGCCAGCAGCCAGCGGGACTACAATGAGCAGTTCTTC. Based on the CDR3 plus reference TRBV11-2 and TRBJ2-1, the full variable domain is EAGVAQSPRYKIIEKRQSVAFWCNPISGHATLYWYQQILGQGPKLLIQFQNNGVVDDSQLPKDRFSAERLKGVDSTLKIQPAKLEDSAVYLCASSQRDYNEQFFGPGTRLTVL.